These 19 T cell receptor beta chains came from one sample sequenced in a study of PD-1 blockade in classical Hodgkin lymphoma. Specified time point: newly diagnosed, previously untreated cHL patient sample. Libraries were prepared by immunoSEQ multiplex PCR; TCRdb keeps only in-frame clonotypes and omits some of them. The table shows about 30,000 clones, with approximately 94% occurring only once. Sequenced input: peripheral blood mononuclear cells (PBMCs). These receptors came from a human donor with classical Hodgkin lymphoma.

This clone was found once. The CDR3 region has the DNA TGCGCCAGCAGCTTGGTTCCAGGGGCTTTGGAGCAGTTCTTC. This gives the protein CASSLVPGALEQFF. The chain employs TRBV5-1 and TRBJ2-1, with a possible D match to TRBD1 (6 bases). In germline, CDR1 is SGHRS, CDR2 YFSETQ. V gave up 0 bases and J gave up 10 bases, with 14 bases separating them. The CDR3 consists of 14 residues.

The V call is TRBV6-5, the J call TRBJ1-1; no clear D. The V end was cut by 6 bases, the J end by 8 bases, with 10 bases between. The germline gives CDR1 MNHEY, CDR2 SVGAGI. The CDR3 contains 11 residues. The CDR3 loop is CASRTYAEAFF. Written as DNA, the CDR3 is TGTGCCAGCAGGACATACGCAGAAGCTTTCTTT.

The chain links TRBV5-4 to TRBJ1-2; 10 nucleotides line up with TRBD1. Germline loops: CDR1 SGHNT, CDR2 YYREEE (reference sequence). With V trimmed by 1 base and J by 5 bases, 5 bases remained unmatched. CDR3 length: 15 residues. CDR3 protein: CASSLYGTGEYGYTF. DNA of the CDR3: TGTGCCAGCAGCTTGTACGGGACAGGGGAATATGGCTACACCTTC. Variable domain in full (rest from reference TRBV5-4 and TRBJ1-2): ETGVTQSPTHLIKTRGQQVTLRCSSQSGHNTVSWYQQALGQGPQFIFQYYREEENGRGNFPPRFSGLQFPNYSSELNVNALELDDSALYLCASSLYGTGEYGYTFGSGTRLTVV.

The rearrangement links TRBV5-5 to TRBJ1-1; TRBD1 matches 7 bases. The CDR3 runs 14 residues. The J segment lost 3 bases and the V segment lost 2 bases, leaving 4 bases of the junction unmatched. Germline CDR1 and CDR2: SGHKS and YYEKEE (reference sequence). CDR3 amino acids: CASSLWDSYTEAFF. The CDR3, as DNA: TGTGCCAGCAGCTTATGGGACAGCTACACTGAAGCTTTCTTT.

The chain employs TRBV10-3 and TRBJ1-2; D not certain. The germline V gene has CDR1 ENHRY and CDR2 SYGVKD. The germline V and J ends were trimmed by 3 bases and 7 bases, with 9 bases remaining between them. The CDR3 totals 12 residues. The CDR3 nucleotides are TGTGCCATCAGTGATGCAGGAACTGGCTACACCTTC. This encodes CAISDAGTGYTF.

J is TRBJ2-3 and V is TRBV5-4, with 8 bases aligning to TRBD1. This CDR3 has 16 residues. Germline CDR1 is SGHNT and CDR2 is YYREEE (reference sequence). Trimming took 1 base from V and 1 from J; bases not matched to a gene: 5. The CDR3 here is CASSLSGGAGTDTQYF. CDR3 bases: TGTGCCAGCAGCTTGTCAGGGGGCGCGGGCACAGATACGCAGTATTTT.

The genes are TRBV10-2 and TRBJ2-1; a possible D gene is TRBD2 (6 bases). CDR3 length: 17 amino acids. Looked up from germline, CDR1 is WSHSY and CDR2 is SAAADI. V was pared by 7 bases and J by 6 bases, with 25 bases between. The DNA of the CDR3 is TGCGCCAGCACCCCCCTGACTAGAGACCCACGAGGCAATGAGCAGTTCTTC. Residues: CASTPLTRDPRGNEQFF.

The chain employs TRBV7-9 and TRBJ1-3; D gene ambiguous. Trimming took off 7 bases at V and 4 bases at J, with 11 bases between the two ends. Germline V gives CDR1 SEHNR, CDR2 FQNEAQ (reference sequence). The CDR3 length is 13 residues. The CDR3 region is CASTGGLGNTIYF. CDR3 sequence (DNA): TGTGCCAGCACTGGCGGCCTGGGAAACACCATATATTTT.

This clone has only one observation. J is TRBJ1-1 and V is TRBV29-1; no definite D call. This CDR3 is built from 15 residues. Trimming took 4 bases from V and 1 from J, leaving 16 bases between them. The V gene's germline CDR1 is SQVTM and CDR2 ANQGSEA. The CDR3 region has the DNA TGCAGCGTTGTCAGAAGGGCTGGGCGGAACACTGAAGCTTTCTTT. This sequence encodes CSVVRRAGRNTEAFF.

The chain links TRBV5-1 to TRBJ1-1, with TRBD1 identical over 7 bases. The CDR3 runs to 14 residues. Germline V gene sequence: CDR1 SGHRS, CDR2 YFSETQ. The ends lost 5 bases at V and 4 bases at J; junction bases unmatched: 8. CDR3 sequence (DNA): TGCGCCAGCAGAGTACAGGGGATGAGCACTGAAGCTTTCTTT. Translated, it gives CASRVQGMSTEAFF.

The genes are TRBV7-8 and TRBJ2-2, with 9 positions matching TRBD2. Per germline, CDR1 SGHVS and CDR2 FQNEAQ. J was trimmed by 1 base and V by 1 base; bases with no gene match: 4. The CDR3 consists of 17 residues. This CDR3 is CASSLVPSGVNTGELFF. CDR3 DNA sequence: TGTGCCAGCAGCTTAGTTCCTAGCGGGGTGAACACCGGGGAGCTGTTTTTT.

The chain employs TRBV27 and TRBJ2-5; the D is unclear. The V gene lost 4 bases and the J gene lost 5 bases, with 11 bases spanning the gap. The CDR3 has 13 residues. Germline V gives CDR1 MNHEY, CDR2 SMNVEV (reference sequence). CDR3: CASSSHDRETQYF. As DNA, the CDR3 is TGTGCCAGCAGTTCTCACGATCGGGAGACCCAGTACTTC.

V usage is TRBV5-1 and J usage is TRBJ2-1; D uncertain. Germline V gives CDR1 SGHRS, CDR2 YFSETQ. V lost 1 base, J lost 1 base, and 6 bases lay in between. This CDR3 has 14 amino acids. Here the CDR3 reads CASSLQESYNEQFF. In nucleotides, the CDR3 is TGCGCCAGCAGCTTGCAGGAATCCTACAATGAGCAGTTCTTC.

The V call is TRBV7-9, the J call TRBJ1-2; D unclear. This CDR3 contains 14 residues. V was trimmed by 0 bases and J by 3 bases, leaving 8 bases between them. Germline lookup yields CDR1 SEHNR and CDR2 FQNEAQ (reference sequence). CDR3 DNA sequence: TGTGCCAGCAGCTTAGCCTGGACTCACTATGGCTACACCTTC. It is translated as CASSLAWTHYGYTF.

V and J are TRBV6-1 and TRBJ2-1; D perhaps matches TRBD2 (5 bases). Germline CDR1 reads MNHNS; CDR2 reads SASEGT. The CDR3 spans 14 residues. Trimming stripped 6 bases from V and 8 bases from J, with 17 bases between. In nucleotides, the CDR3 is TGTGCCAGCAGCAGAACCGGGATAGGCGATGAGCAGTTCTTC. This codes for CASSRTGIGDEQFF.

The chain combines TRBV10-3 with TRBJ2-7; the match to TRBD2 covers 8 bases. This CDR3 has 18 residues. After removal of 3 bases from V and 5 bases from J, the junction contained 18 bases not matched to a gene. Germline values: CDR1 ENHRY, CDR2 SYGVKD. CDR3 DNA: TGTGCCATCAGTGATGTTAGCGGGGAGGGTCACCCCCACAACGAGCAGTACTTC. As protein: CAISDVSGEGHPHNEQYF.

The V and J genes are TRBV28 and TRBJ2-7; TRBD1 matches 7 bases. There are 16 residues in the CDR3. The V gene's germline CDR1 is MDHEN and CDR2 SYDVKM. V dropped 8 bases and J dropped 0; count of bases not matched to a gene: 13. CDR3 in amino acids: CASGPPQGSSSYEQYF. CDR3 bases: TGTGCCAGCGGACCGCCACAGGGGTCGAGCTCCTACGAGCAGTACTTC.

The V and J genes are TRBV5-1 and TRBJ2-1; 12 nucleotides align to TRBD1. Looked up from germline, CDR1 is SGHRS and CDR2 is YFSETQ. V shed 4 bases, J shed 5 bases, and the junction held 4 bases outside the gene matches. The CDR3 length is 15 residues. CDR3 nucleotides: TGCGCCAGCAGCGGGGACAGGGGGCCCCACAATGAGCAGTTCTTC. Its protein product is CASSGDRGPHNEQFF. Filled out from reference TRBV5-1 and TRBJ2-1, the complete variable domain reads KAGVTQTPRYLIKTRGQQVTLSCSPISGHRSVSWYQQTPGQGLQFLFEYFSETQRNKGNFPGRFSGRQFSNSRSEMNVSTLELGDSALYLCASSGDRGPHNEQFFGPGTRLTVL.

The genes are TRBV19 and TRBJ1-5; maybe TRBD1 (6 bases). The CDR3 is made up of 14 amino acids. Trimming left V 4 bases short and J 7 bases short, with 14 bases between. Germline CDR1 reads LNHDA; CDR2 reads SQIVND (reference sequence). The CDR3 DNA follows: TGTGCCAGTAGTAGCTTTCAGGGGAGGCAGCCCCAGCATTTT. The encoded protein is CASSSFQGRQPQHF.